The 11 T cell receptor beta chains reported below all come from one sample, sequenced in a study of cytomegalovirus exposure and HLA in healthy donors. Assay used: immunoSEQ multiplex PCR; TCRdb lists only in-frame clones, some missing. This table has 150,000 to 160,000 clones, 86% appearing once. The sequenced material came from PBMCs. The receptors stem from a man aged 18 to 29 in good health and CMV-seropositive.

The genes are TRBV4-2 and TRBJ1-2; 8 positions agree with TRBD1. The CDR3 runs 13 residues. The V gene's germline CDR1 is LGHNA and CDR2 YNFKEQ. Trimming cost V 6 bases and J 8 bases; bases outside gene matches: 8. In DNA, the CDR3 is TGTGCCAGCAGGCTTCAGGGGGCGGACGGCTACACCTTC. As protein: CASRLQGADGYTF.

The chain employs TRBV7-2 and TRBJ2-1; 7 nucleotides agree with TRBD2. V gave up 0 bases and J gave up 2 bases; unmatched junction bases: 4. This CDR3 contains 16 residues. Germline V gene data show CDR1 as SGHTA and CDR2 as FQGNSA. CDR3 DNA: TGTGCCAGCAGCTTAGCTCCGGGACTACCCTACAATGAGCAGTTCTTC. It yields the protein CASSLAPGLPYNEQFF.

This clone is a singleton in its sample. J is TRBJ2-3 and V is TRBV7-2; TRBD2 aligns across 11 bases. This CDR3 is 18 amino acids long. The germline gives CDR1 SGHTA, CDR2 FQGNSA. The V gene end was trimmed by 2 bases and the J gene end by 6 bases; junction bases not matched to a gene: 13. CDR3 in DNA: TGTGCCAGCAGCTTATCTACTAGCGGGGGTTCATTAGGGGATACGCAGTATTTT. Amino acids: CASSLSTSGGSLGDTQYF.

The chain links TRBV5-4 to TRBJ1-2, with unresolved D. The length of the CDR3 is 12 residues. Trimming pared 3 bases from V and 6 bases from J, leaving 9 bases between. The V gene's germline CDR1 is SGHNT and CDR2 YYREEE (reference sequence). CDR3 amino acids: CASSSRGDGYTF. The CDR3 DNA reads TGTGCCAGCAGCTCTCGGGGAGATGGCTACACCTTC.

CDR3 nucleotides: TGTGCCAGCAGTGAAGGGGGATACAGGGGTAAAGGCTACACCTTC. Protein product: CASSEGGYRGKGYTF. The rearrangement uses TRBV6-1 and TRBJ1-2; 7 bases match TRBD1. This CDR3 has 15 amino acids. V was clipped by 1 base and J by 8 bases; unmatched bases: 10. The V gene's germline CDR1 is MNHNS and CDR2 SASEGT.

V usage is TRBV7-3 and J usage is TRBJ2-1; 7 bases agree with TRBD2. Trimming took 1 base from V and 3 from J; bases not matched to a gene: 12. CDR3 size: 18 residues. The germline CDR1 and CDR2 sequences are SGHTA and FQGTGA. CDR3 nucleotide sequence: TGTGCCAGCAGCTTAAACCCCCTTAGGGGCGGGGGCTACAATGAGCAGTTCTTC. Amino acids: CASSLNPLRGGGYNEQFF.

This rearrangement joins TRBV6-1 to TRBJ2-7; TRBD1 agrees at 9 bases. V was pared by 4 bases and J by 6 bases, with 7 bases of the junction left unmatched. Germline V gives CDR1 MNHNS, CDR2 SASEGT. The CDR3 contains 14 residues. CDR3 sequence: CASSAGTGTIEQYF. CDR3 DNA sequence: TGTGCCAGCAGTGCCGGGACAGGGACTATCGAGCAGTACTTC.

The chain uses TRBV27 and TRBJ1-5; TRBD1 matches at 10 bases. V gave up 4 bases and J gave up 5 bases; unmatched junction bases: 2. Germline V lookup: CDR1 MNHEY, CDR2 SMNVEV (reference sequence). This CDR3 is built from 14 residues. Here the CDR3 reads CASSWDRGDQPQHF. The CDR3 bases are TGTGCCAGCAGTTGGGACAGGGGCGATCAGCCCCAGCATTTT.

The gene calls are TRBV2 and TRBJ2-2; possibly TRBD2 for D (5 bases). There are 14 residues in the CDR3. Trimming removed 3 bases at V and 6 bases at J, with 11 bases between. Germline V lookup: CDR1 SNHLY, CDR2 FYNNEI. CDR3 in amino acids: CASSERAPAGELFF. CDR3 coding DNA: TGTGCCAGCAGTGAGAGGGCCCCCGCCGGGGAGCTGTTTTTT.

The genes are TRBV5-4 and TRBJ1-2, with 8 bases that match TRBD1. Germline loops: CDR1 SGHNT, CDR2 YYREEE (reference sequence). The CDR3 is 15 residues long. Germline trimming cut 0 bases from V and 4 bases from J; bases unmatched to any gene: 5. For the CDR3, the DNA is TGTGCCAGCAGCTTGGGCGGACAGGGCCTCTATGGCTACACCTTC. It specifies CASSLGGQGLYGYTF.

The J gene is TRBJ2-7, the V gene TRBV5-6; 8 bases match TRBD2. CDR3 length equals 16 residues. Germline V gene data show CDR1 as SGHDT and CDR2 as YYEEEE. V lost 3 bases and J lost 2; bases outside the gene matches: 10. CDR3 protein: CASSSSFGGDTYEQYF. The CDR3 region has the DNA TGTGCCAGCAGCTCTTCGTTCGGGGGGGATACCTACGAGCAGTACTTC.